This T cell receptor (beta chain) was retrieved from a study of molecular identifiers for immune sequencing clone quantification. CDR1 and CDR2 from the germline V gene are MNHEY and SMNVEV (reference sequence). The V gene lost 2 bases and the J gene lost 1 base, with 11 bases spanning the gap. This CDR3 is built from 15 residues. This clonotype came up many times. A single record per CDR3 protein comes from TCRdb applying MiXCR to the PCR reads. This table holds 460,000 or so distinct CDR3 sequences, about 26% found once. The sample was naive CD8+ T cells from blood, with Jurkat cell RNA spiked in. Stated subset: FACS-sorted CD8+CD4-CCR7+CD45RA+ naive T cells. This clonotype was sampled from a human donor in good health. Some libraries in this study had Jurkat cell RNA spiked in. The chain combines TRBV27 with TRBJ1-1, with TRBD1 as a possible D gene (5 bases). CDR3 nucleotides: TGTGCCAGCAGTTTAATCGCAGGGACGAACACTGAAGCTTTCTTT. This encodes CASSLIAGTNTEAFF.